This T cell receptor (beta chain) was captured in a study of blood T cell repertoires in COVID-19. Assay: immunoSEQ multiplex PCR; the TCRdb copy retains only in-frame clones and omits some. The sample includes 200,000 to 250,000 clones, around 84% of them seen just once. V dropped 0 bases and J dropped 1 base, with 7 bases sitting between them. CDR1 is SGHRS and CDR2 is YFSETQ in the germline V gene. The CDR3 is 15 amino acids. This TCR derives from a woman aged 60-75 years who had recovered from COVID-19. The sequencing input was peripheral blood. This chain joins TRBV5-1 and TRBJ2-2; D perhaps matches TRBD1 (5 bases). The CDR3, as DNA: TGCGCCAGCAGCTTGGGAAGGGGGAACACCGGGGAGCTGTTTTTT. Amino acids: CASSLGRGNTGELFF. Drawing the rest from reference TRBV5-1 and TRBJ2-2, the complete variable domain is KAGVTQTPRYLIKTRGQQVTLSCSPISGHRSVSWYQQTPGQGLQFLFEYFSETQRNKGNFPGRFSGRQFSNSRSEMNVSTLELGDSALYLCASSLGRGNTGELFFGEGSRLTVL.